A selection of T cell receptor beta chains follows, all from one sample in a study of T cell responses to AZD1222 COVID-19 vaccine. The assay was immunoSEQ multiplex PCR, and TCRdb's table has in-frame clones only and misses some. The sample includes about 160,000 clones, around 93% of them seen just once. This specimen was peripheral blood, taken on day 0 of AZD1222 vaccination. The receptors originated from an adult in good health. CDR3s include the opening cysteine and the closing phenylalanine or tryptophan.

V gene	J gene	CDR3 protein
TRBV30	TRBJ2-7	CAWGGQAYEQYF
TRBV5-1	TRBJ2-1	CASRWGTLSGSHNEQFF
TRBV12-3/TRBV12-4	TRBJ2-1	CASSTGTTSQFF
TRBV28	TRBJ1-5	CASSFFGSPYQPQHF
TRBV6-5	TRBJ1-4	CASKGTGSNEKLFF
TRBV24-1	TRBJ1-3	CATSRQGLGNTIYF
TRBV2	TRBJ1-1	CASIALAPGAEAFF
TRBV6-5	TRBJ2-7	CASSYSRDFYEQYF
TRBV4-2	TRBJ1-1	CASSQRGINTEAFF
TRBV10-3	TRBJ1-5	CAIGAGDDRAQPQHF
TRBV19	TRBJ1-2	CASSPGRVSGYTF
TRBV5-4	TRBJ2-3	CASTMGGGLTDTQYF
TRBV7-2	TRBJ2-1	CASSLLGGSYNEQFF
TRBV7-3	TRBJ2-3	CASSQQGASTDTQYF
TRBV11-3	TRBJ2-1	CASSLVYPFGEQFF
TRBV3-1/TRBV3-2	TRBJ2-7	CASSQVWTGDEQYF
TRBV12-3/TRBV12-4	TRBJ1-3	CASRGNTIYF
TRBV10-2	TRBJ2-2	CASTLSGGGTGELFF
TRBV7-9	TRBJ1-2	CASSLAVQGDYGYTF
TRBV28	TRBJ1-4	CASSLLSAGGNEKLFF
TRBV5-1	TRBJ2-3	CASREETVGTDTQYF
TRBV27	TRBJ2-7	CASSPSFYEQYF
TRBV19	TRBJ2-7	CASTPHRDSSYEQYF
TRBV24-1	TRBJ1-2	CATSMTGNYGYTF
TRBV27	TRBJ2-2	CASRLQGTKTGELFF
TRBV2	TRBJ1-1	CASRLTGVNTEAFF
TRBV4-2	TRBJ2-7	CASSHGQGTTYEQYF
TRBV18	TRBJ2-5	CASSPQGLLETQYF
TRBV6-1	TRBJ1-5	CASSERGGNQPQHF
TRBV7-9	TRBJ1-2	CASSFFGGHGYTF
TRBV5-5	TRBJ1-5	CASSAGQASNQPQHF
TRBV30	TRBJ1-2	CAYTGHKYGYTF
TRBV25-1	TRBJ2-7	CASSEMAGLYEQYF
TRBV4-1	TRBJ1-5	CASSQDDSNQPQHF
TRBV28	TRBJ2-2	CASSRAGVSTGELFF
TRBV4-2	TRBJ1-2	CASSHRSYGYTF
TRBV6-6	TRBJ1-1	CASSPTVQGRTEAFF
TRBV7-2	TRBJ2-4	CASSLAPTGGKNIQYF
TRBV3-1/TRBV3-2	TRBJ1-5	CASSQAWGDQPQHF
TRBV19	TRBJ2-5	CASSIGTSGRKTQYF
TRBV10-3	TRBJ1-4	CAISEGGATNEKLFF
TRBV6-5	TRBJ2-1	CASRPQGTSYNEQFF
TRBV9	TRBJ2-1	CASSVAGAAEQFF